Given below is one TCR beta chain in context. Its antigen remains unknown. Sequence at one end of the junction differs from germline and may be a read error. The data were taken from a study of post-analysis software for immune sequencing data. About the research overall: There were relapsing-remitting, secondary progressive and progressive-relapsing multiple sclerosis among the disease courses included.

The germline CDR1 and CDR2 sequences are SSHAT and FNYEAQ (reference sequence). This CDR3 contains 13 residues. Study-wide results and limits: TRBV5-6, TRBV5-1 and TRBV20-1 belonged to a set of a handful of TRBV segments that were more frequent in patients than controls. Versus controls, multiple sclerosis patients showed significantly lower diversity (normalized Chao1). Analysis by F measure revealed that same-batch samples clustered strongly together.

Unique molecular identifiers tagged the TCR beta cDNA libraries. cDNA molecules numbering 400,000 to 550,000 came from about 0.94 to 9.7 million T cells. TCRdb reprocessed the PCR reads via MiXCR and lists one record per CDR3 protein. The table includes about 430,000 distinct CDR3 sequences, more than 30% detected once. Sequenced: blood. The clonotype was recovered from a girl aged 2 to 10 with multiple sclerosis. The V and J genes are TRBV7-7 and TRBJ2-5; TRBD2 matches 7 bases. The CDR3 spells CASSQRAGREQYF. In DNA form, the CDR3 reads TGTGCTAGCAGCCAAAGGGCTGGGAGGGAGCAGTACTTC.